Below, 3 T cell receptor beta chains from the same sample are listed, as sequenced in a study of beta chain features in type 1 diabetes. Overall study findings and caveats: Shortening of TCRB CDR3s, moderate but significant, appeared in all four CD4+ subsets of Type 1 diabetes patients.

The isolated RNA, all of it, was reverse transcribed, so expressed TCRB transcripts were what got sequenced. Sequencing used immunoSEQ multiplex PCR; TCRdb keeps in-frame clones, though not all of them. The sample has 600,000 to 700,000 clones, 9.5% to 15% seen once. Their antigens are not known. Sequenced input: naive CD4+ T cells from blood. The origin of the receptors is a man aged 30-40 years with type 1 diabetes.

The chain employs TRBV2 and TRBJ1-5, with 10 bases that match TRBD1. CDR1 SNHLY and CDR2 FYNNEI come from the germline V gene. Unmatched junction bases numbered 6, after V lost 8 bases and J lost 5 bases. The CDR3 runs 14 residues. As DNA, the CDR3 is TGTGCCAGCGTCTTAGGACAGGGGGATCAGCCCCAGCATTTT. Its protein is CASVLGQGDQPQHF. Variable domain in full (rest from reference TRBV2 and TRBJ1-5): EPEVTQTPSHQVTQMGQEVILRCVPISNHLYFYWYRQILGQKVEFLVSFYNNEISEKSEIFDDQFSVERPDGSNFTLKIRSTKLEDSAMYFCASVLGQGDQPQHFGDGTRLSIL.

This clone was recorded a few times. The chain recombines TRBV7-9 with TRBJ1-4, with 7 bases matching TRBD1. Germline V gene sequence: CDR1 SEHNR, CDR2 FQNEAQ (reference sequence). V shed 1 base and J 6 bases; nucleotides not matched to a gene: 8. The CDR3 has 16 residues. CDR3 residues: CASSLDRGTEDEKLFF. Here the CDR3 DNA reads TGTGCCAGCAGCTTAGACCGCGGGACAGAGGATGAAAAACTGTTTTTT.

This clone occurred a few times. This chain connects TRBV7-8 to TRBJ2-3; unclear D gene. Trimming removed 0 bases at V and 2 bases at J, with 9 bases between. The V gene's germline CDR1 is SGHVS and CDR2 FQNEAQ. This CDR3 comprises 15 residues. In nucleotides, the CDR3 is TGTGCCAGCAGCTTAGCGGGCCTTCTCACAGATACGCAGTATTTT. Its protein product is CASSLAGLLTDTQYF.